These 32 T cell receptor beta chains were sequenced from one sample in a study of blood T cell repertoires in COVID-19. Libraries were prepared by immunoSEQ multiplex PCR; TCRdb keeps only in-frame clonotypes and omits some of them. Seen here are around 160,000 clones, 90% observed once, and the top ten hold 18%. Material: peripheral blood. These receptors all come from a man in his sixties with active or convalescent COVID-19.

The chain employs TRBV7-8 and TRBJ1-1; D ambiguous. The germline V gene encodes CDR1 SGHVS and CDR2 FQNEAQ. This CDR3 has 14 amino acids. With 0 bases removed from V and 4 bases from J, the gap between germline ends came to 9 bases. CDR3 nucleotides: TGTGCCAGCAGCTTAGCGCTGGAGGGCACTGAAGCTTTCTTT. Protein product: CASSLALEGTEAFF.

This chain links TRBV7-9 with TRBJ1-4, with TRBD1 as a possible D gene (6 bases). The CDR3 has 15 residues. Germline V gene sequence: CDR1 SEHNR, CDR2 FQNEAQ (reference sequence). The V and J ends lost 5 bases and 7 bases respectively, with 17 bases between them. The CDR3 reads CASSPPAGGGEKLFF. In DNA, the CDR3 is TGTGCCAGCAGCCCCCCGGCGGGGGGCGGTGAAAAACTGTTTTTT.

The J gene is TRBJ1-1, the V gene TRBV5-5, with D unclear. V was pared by 4 bases and J by 0 bases, with 10 bases between. This CDR3 has 14 amino acids. The germline V gene has CDR1 SGHKS and CDR2 YYEKEE (reference sequence). The CDR3 bases are TGTGCCAGCAGCCCAGTCGTGATGAACACTGAAGCTTTCTTT. The encoded protein is CASSPVVMNTEAFF. Full variable domain (outside the CDR3, taken from reference TRBV5-5 and TRBJ1-1): DAGVTQSPTHLIKTRGQQVTLRCSPISGHKSVSWYQQVLGQGPQFIFQYYEKEERGRGNFPDRFSARQFPNYSSELNVNALLLGDSALYLCASSPVVMNTEAFFGQGTRLTVV.

The chain combines TRBV6-5 with TRBJ2-7; D uncertain. CDR1 and CDR2 (germline): MNHEY, SVGAGI. V lost 0 bases and J 5 bases, leaving 11 bases between the germline ends. The CDR3 covers 14 residues. CDR3 DNA sequence: TGTGCCAGCAGTTACTCGACTGTCAGTAACGAGCAGTACTTC. It codes for CASSYSTVSNEQYF.

The chain has TRBV4-2 and TRBJ2-1, with TRBD2 as a possible D gene (7 bases). Trimming stripped 1 base from V and 8 bases from J, with 12 bases between. This CDR3 comprises 14 residues. The V gene's germline CDR1 is LGHNA and CDR2 YNFKEQ. CDR3 sequence: CASSQAGGPDEQFF. Written as DNA, the CDR3 is TGTGCCAGCAGCCAAGCGGGGGGCCCCGATGAGCAGTTCTTC.

In its sample, this clone was seen a few times. This chain joins TRBV3-1 (or the pseudogene TRBV3-2) and TRBJ1-2; 11 bases map to TRBD1. This CDR3 has 17 residues. The germline CDR1 and CDR2 sequences are LGHDT and YNNKEL (reference sequence). V was pared by 6 bases and J by 0 bases, with 9 bases of the junction left unmatched. The CDR3 region has the DNA TGTGCCAGCAGTCCCGGACAGGGGGCGTCAGCTAACTATGGCTACACCTTC. It specifies CASSPGQGASANYGYTF.

This sequence joins TRBV7-2 and TRBJ2-1, with TRBD2 identical over 7 bases. With V trimmed by 0 bases and J by 8 bases, 7 bases remained unmatched. Germline-derived CDR1 and CDR2 are SGHTA and FQGNSA. This CDR3 contains 15 residues. The CDR3 nucleotides read TGTGCCAGCAGCTTAGCCCAGCGGGGCTTCGATGAGCAGTTCTTC. It encodes CASSLAQRGFDEQFF.

With regard to this clone: At the DNA level, this CDR3 is encoded by other sequences in the same sample as well. The rearrangement uses TRBV4-1 and TRBJ1-4; tentative D call: TRBD1 (6 bases). Germline CDR1 MGHRA, CDR2 YSYEKL. Deletions cut 0 bases from V and 8 bases from J, with 13 bases between. The CDR3 is 15 amino acids. CDR3 protein: CASSQESRGREKLFF. DNA for the CDR3: TGCGCCAGCAGCCAAGAAAGCAGGGGTCGGGAAAAACTGTTTTTT.

This clone was counted only a few times. The chain recombines TRBV10-3 with TRBJ1-1, with 10 nucleotides matching TRBD1. The germline V gene has CDR1 ENHRY and CDR2 SYGVKD. With V trimmed by 6 bases and J by 3 bases, 4 bases remained unmatched. The CDR3 contains 14 residues. The CDR3: CAISGQGGDTEAFF. The CDR3 DNA reads as TGTGCCATCAGCGGACAGGGGGGGGACACTGAAGCTTTCTTT.

V and J are TRBV5-3 and TRBJ2-1; 11 bases are a match to TRBD2. TRBV5-3 is marked as an open reading frame, function uncertain. V was pared by 5 bases and J by 5 bases, with 9 bases of the junction left unmatched. The CDR3 has 16 amino acids. CDR3 residues: CARRPTLAGGHNEQFF. In DNA, the CDR3 is TGTGCCAGAAGGCCTACCCTAGCGGGGGGCCACAATGAGCAGTTCTTC.

For the CDR3, the DNA is TGTGCCAGCAGCCCGGGACAGGGGGCGTTTTATAATTCACCCCTCCACTTT. Translating it yields CASSPGQGAFYNSPLHF. V gene TRBV7-6 combines with J gene TRBJ1-6; TRBD1 matches 12 bases. CDR1 is SGHVS, CDR2 FNYEAQ, per germline. The length of the CDR3 is 17 residues. Trimming removed 5 bases from V and 4 bases from J; junction bases left unmatched: 6.

The CDR3 reads CASSYRQGASSYEQYF. For the CDR3, the DNA is TGTGCCAGCAGCTACCGACAGGGGGCTAGCTCCTACGAGCAGTACTTC. The chain recombines TRBV5-8 with TRBJ2-7; TRBD1 matches 10 bases. From germline, CDR1 is SGHTS and CDR2 YDEGEE. J gave up 0 bases and V 3 bases, and 6 bases lay outside the gene matches. This CDR3 spans 16 amino acids.

The V call is TRBV19, the J call TRBJ2-6, with 9 bases fitting TRBD2. The CDR3 loop spans 18 amino acids. V lost 2 bases and J lost 2; bases outside the gene matches: 7. Per germline, CDR1 LNHDA and CDR2 SQIVND (reference sequence). CDR3 sequence: CASSIRLAGRPGANVLTF. The DNA of the CDR3 is TGTGCCAGTAGTATAAGGCTAGCGGGAAGGCCTGGGGCCAACGTCCTGACTTTC.

This rearrangement joins TRBV18 to TRBJ2-7; 7 positions match TRBD1. This CDR3 spans 12 amino acids. V shed 5 bases, J shed 7 bases, and the junction held 5 bases outside the gene matches. CDR1 KGHSH and CDR2 LQKENI come from the germline V gene. CDR3 sequence (DNA): TGTGCCAGCTCATCGACAGGGTGGGAGCAGTACTTC. Translating gives CASSSTGWEQYF.

The chain combines TRBV10-3 with TRBJ2-1, with 9 bases identical to TRBD2. CDR1 is ENHRY, CDR2 SYGVKD, per germline. The trim removed 7 bases at V and 4 bases at J, leaving 14 bases unmatched. CDR3 length equals 17 residues. Here the CDR3 reads CAITPSGASGIYNEQFF. Here the CDR3 DNA reads TGTGCCATCACACCCAGTGGGGCTAGCGGGATATACAATGAGCAGTTCTTC.

The V and J genes are TRBV27 and TRBJ2-1; 8 bases align to TRBD1. V shed 6 bases and J 4 bases; nucleotides not matched to a gene: 2. Germline values: CDR1 MNHEY, CDR2 SMNVEV (reference sequence). This CDR3 spans 13 amino acids. CDR3 sequence reads: CASRDRGYNEQFF. The CDR3 DNA sequence: TGTGCCAGCAGAGACAGGGGATACAATGAGCAGTTCTTC.

J is TRBJ2-1 and V is TRBV19, with TRBD1 matching over 9 bases. CDR3 size: 15 residues. Trimming at V came to 4 bases and at J to 6 bases, leaving 7 bases not matched to a gene. Looked up from germline, CDR1 is LNHDA and CDR2 is SQIVND (reference sequence). The CDR3 DNA sequence: TGTGCCAGTAGTAGGGGAGGGACAGGGCGCAATGAGCAGTTCTTC. It codes for CASSRGGTGRNEQFF.

The chain joins TRBV5-1 to TRBJ1-4; the D gene is possibly TRBD1 (5 bases). Germline CDR1 SGHRS, CDR2 YFSETQ. V lost 4 bases and J 1 base, leaving 20 bases between the germline ends. The CDR3 runs 18 residues. The CDR3 loop is CASSPRSGGGETNEKLFF. In DNA form, the CDR3 reads TGCGCCAGCAGCCCCAGGAGTGGCGGGGGTGAAACTAATGAAAAACTGTTTTTT.

J is TRBJ1-2 and V is TRBV27, with 7 positions matching TRBD1. The CDR3 has 14 residues. Germline CDR1 MNHEY, CDR2 SMNVEV (reference sequence). Trimming cost V 5 bases and J 4 bases; bases outside gene matches: 7. The CDR3 DNA follows: TGTGCCAGCAGTCTCACAGGGGCAGTCTATGGCTACACCTTC. Translating gives CASSLTGAVYGYTF.

J is TRBJ1-1 and V is TRBV19, with 7 bases matching TRBD1. The trim removed 5 bases at V and 8 bases at J, leaving 5 bases unmatched. CDR1 and CDR2 (germline): LNHDA, SQIVND (reference sequence). This CDR3 comprises 12 residues. The CDR3 DNA is TGTGCCAGTAGTCTTAGGACAGGAGAAGCTTTCTTT. This translates into CASSLRTGEAFF.

J is TRBJ2-7 and V is TRBV7-9; possibly TRBD2 for D (5 bases). CDR3 length: 14 amino acids. V gave up 2 bases and J gave up 1 base, with 9 bases separating them. Germline assignment: CDR1 SEHNR and CDR2 FQNEAQ (reference sequence). The chain's CDR3 is CASSLFEGSYEQYF. The CDR3 bases are TGTGCCAGCAGCTTATTTGAGGGTTCCTACGAGCAGTACTTC.

The V and J genes are TRBV29-1 and TRBJ2-7; 8 bases are shared with TRBD2. CDR3 size: 14 residues. Per the germline V gene, CDR1 is SQVTM and CDR2 is ANQGSEA. The V and J ends lost 2 bases and 2 bases, in that order; junction bases with no gene match: 5. The CDR3 spells CSVETGTSPYEQYF. CDR3 nucleotides: TGCAGCGTTGAAACCGGGACTAGTCCCTACGAGCAGTACTTC.

This clone was detected a few times. The chain combines TRBV3-1 (or the pseudogene TRBV3-2) with TRBJ1-5; no clear D gene. The CDR3 spans 14 residues. The germline V gene has CDR1 LGHDT and CDR2 YNNKEL (reference sequence). V gave up 3 bases and J gave up 7 bases, with 13 bases separating them. The chain's CDR3 is CASSHKPVEQPQHF. CDR3 sequence (DNA): TGTGCCAGCAGCCATAAGCCGGTAGAACAGCCCCAGCATTTT.

This chain links TRBV6-5 with TRBJ2-5, with D maybe TRBD1 (5 bases). The germline V and J ends were trimmed by 7 bases and 2 bases, with 11 bases remaining between them. CDR3 length equals 13 residues. Germline-derived CDR1 and CDR2 are MNHEY and SVGAGI. The CDR3 reads CASTVDRQETQYF. In DNA form, the CDR3 reads TGTGCCAGCACCGTCGACAGACAAGAGACCCAGTACTTC.

This chain connects TRBV5-1 to TRBJ1-5; 9 nucleotides align to TRBD1. Trimming cost V 4 bases and J 1 base; bases outside gene matches: 3. CDR3 length: 15 residues. Germline values: CDR1 SGHRS, CDR2 YFSETQ. The CDR3 reads CASSKQGASNQPQHF. The CDR3 bases are TGCGCCAGCAGCAAACAGGGGGCAAGCAATCAGCCCCAGCATTTT. Drawing the rest from reference TRBV5-1 and TRBJ1-5, the complete variable domain is KAGVTQTPRYLIKTRGQQVTLSCSPISGHRSVSWYQQTPGQGLQFLFEYFSETQRNKGNFPGRFSGRQFSNSRSEMNVSTLELGDSALYLCASSKQGASNQPQHFGDGTRLSIL.

The chain is built from TRBV24-1 and TRBJ2-1, with 7 nucleotides matching TRBD1. CDR1 is KGHDR and CDR2 is SFDVKD in the germline V gene. This CDR3 has 13 amino acids. V gave up 3 bases and J gave up 7 bases; unmatched junction bases: 2. In DNA, the CDR3 is TGTGCCACCAGTGATCAGACAGGGAATGAGCAGTTCTTC. Its translation: CATSDQTGNEQFF.

V usage is TRBV7-9 and J usage is TRBJ1-1; D not certain. This CDR3 has 14 residues. CDR1 is SEHNR and CDR2 is FQNEAQ in the germline V gene (reference sequence). V was cut by 4 bases and J by 8 bases, with 17 bases left in between. CDR3 sequence (DNA): TGTGCCAGCAGCTCACCCCTGATGAACTTGGAAGCTTTCTTT. This sequence encodes CASSSPLMNLEAFF.

This rearrangement joins TRBV6-6 to TRBJ1-2; D gene ambiguous. From germline, CDR1 is MNHNY and CDR2 SVGAGI (reference sequence). Trimming stripped 5 bases from V and 3 bases from J, with 13 bases between. This CDR3 has 14 residues. CDR3 bases: TGTGCCAGCAGTCGCGACGACACCTACTATGGCTACACCTTC. The encoded protein is CASSRDDTYYGYTF.

The rearrangement joins TRBV5-4 to TRBJ2-5; TRBD2 might be the D (6 bases). Per the germline V gene, CDR1 is SGHNT and CDR2 is YYREEE (reference sequence). Trimming removed 1 base from V and 3 bases from J, with 13 bases in between. The CDR3 contains 15 residues. The CDR3 nucleotides are TGTGCCAGCAGCTTGAGGAGGGGCCCGGAAGAGACCCAGTACTTC. Translating gives CASSLRRGPEETQYF. Looking up the rest from reference TRBV5-4 and TRBJ2-5 gives the full variable domain: ETGVTQSPTHLIKTRGQQVTLRCSSQSGHNTVSWYQQALGQGPQFIFQYYREEENGRGNFPPRFSGLQFPNYSSELNVNALELDDSALYLCASSLRRGPEETQYFGPGTRLLVL.

The gene calls are TRBV5-1 and TRBJ2-7; 7 nucleotides align to TRBD1. After removal of 3 bases from V and 0 bases from J, the junction contained 9 bases not matched to a gene. The CDR3 is 16 amino acids. Germline V CDR1 and CDR2: SGHRS, YFSETQ. CDR3 loop: CASSYASGTASYEQYF. As DNA, the CDR3 is TGCGCCAGCAGCTACGCTTCCGGGACAGCCTCCTACGAGCAGTACTTC.

The chain carries TRBV5-6 and TRBJ1-5, with 10 bases that match TRBD1. Germline V gene lookup returns CDR1 SGHDT and CDR2 YYEEEE. The CDR3 spans 18 residues. Trimming at V came to 0 bases and at J to 2 bases, leaving 8 bases not matched to a gene. The CDR3 is CASSLVYSGTGGNQPQHF. The CDR3 bases are TGTGCCAGCAGCTTGGTCTATTCCGGGACAGGGGGCAATCAGCCCCAGCATTTT.

The chain combines TRBV3-1 (or the pseudogene TRBV3-2) with TRBJ2-7; tentatively, D is TRBD2 (5 bases). The CDR3 totals 13 residues. Looked up from germline, CDR1 is LGHDT and CDR2 is YNNKEL (reference sequence). Trimming took 4 bases from V and 2 from J, leaving 9 bases between them. CDR3 residues: CASSPSSTYEQYF. The CDR3 DNA is TGTGCCAGCAGCCCTAGCAGCACCTACGAGCAGTACTTC.